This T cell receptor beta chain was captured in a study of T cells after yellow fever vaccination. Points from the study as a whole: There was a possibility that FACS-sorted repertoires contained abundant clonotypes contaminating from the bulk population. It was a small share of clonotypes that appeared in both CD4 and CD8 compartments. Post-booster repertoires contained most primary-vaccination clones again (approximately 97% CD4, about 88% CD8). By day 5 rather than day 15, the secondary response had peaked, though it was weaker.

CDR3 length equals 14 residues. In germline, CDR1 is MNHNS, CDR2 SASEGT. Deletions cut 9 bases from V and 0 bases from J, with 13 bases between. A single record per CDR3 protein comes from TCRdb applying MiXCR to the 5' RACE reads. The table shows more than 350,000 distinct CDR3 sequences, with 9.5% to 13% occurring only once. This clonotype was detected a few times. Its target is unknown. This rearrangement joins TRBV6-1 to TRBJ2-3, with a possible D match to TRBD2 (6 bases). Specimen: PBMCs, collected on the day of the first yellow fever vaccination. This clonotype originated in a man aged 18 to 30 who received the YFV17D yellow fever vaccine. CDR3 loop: CARRGLTSTDTQYF. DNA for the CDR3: TGTGCCAGGAGGGGACTTACTAGCACAGATACGCAGTATTTT.